This is a list of T cell receptor beta chains from one sample in a study of shared clonotypes between healthy human individuals. Sequencing was performed with immunoSEQ multiplex PCR; in TCRdb, only in-frame clones are kept and a portion is missing. The sample lists approximately 2.1 million clones; over 85% were seen once. The sequenced sample was naive CD4+ T cells from PBMCs. The receptor set was obtained from a man between 18 and 29 years old in good health. Some clones in this sample may be carry-over from other donors' samples. CDR3s include the opening cysteine and the closing phenylalanine or tryptophan. Each record gives: V gene, CDR3 protein.

v_gene: TRBV5-1
CDR3aa: CASSLSGSPDNEQFF

v_gene: TRBV28
CDR3aa: CASSLDSYGYTF

v_gene: TRBV7-7
CDR3aa: CASSLGTGANTEAFF

v_gene: TRBV6-6
CDR3aa: CASSYHSGGAFF

v_gene: TRBV5-1
CDR3aa: CASTGASSTDTQYF

v_gene: TRBV15
CDR3aa: CATSRGQGVVQPQHF

v_gene: TRBV5-1
CDR3aa: CASSYNSPRTADTEAFF

v_gene: TRBV28
CDR3aa: CASSFELEAFF

v_gene: TRBV28
CDR3aa: CASSLPATYEQYF

v_gene: TRBV15
CDR3aa: CATSRDRLAGMDEQFF

v_gene: TRBV6-1
CDR3aa: CASSERGPASARTEAFF

v_gene: TRBV27
CDR3aa: CASRLPQGNEQYF

v_gene: TRBV6-1
CDR3aa: CASSEGTGGSEAFF

v_gene: TRBV7-8
CDR3aa: CASSSERGQGARETQYF

v_gene: TRBV29-1
CDR3aa: CSVVDISNEKLFF

v_gene: TRBV9
CDR3aa: CASSVSPVGANVLTF

v_gene: TRBV6-6
CDR3aa: CASSYGGVPEAFF

v_gene: TRBV18
CDR3aa: CASSPGTQGANVLTF

v_gene: TRBV4-1
CDR3aa: CASSQDPTGWREGYTF

v_gene: TRBV5-1
CDR3aa: CASSLTTSETQYF

v_gene: TRBV28
CDR3aa: CASLGLASTDTQYF

v_gene: TRBV10-3
CDR3aa: CAISERWTLNTEAFF

v_gene: TRBV5-1
CDR3aa: CASSFQVPTEAFF

v_gene: TRBV9
CDR3aa: CASSVVEGTGYTF

v_gene: TRBV19
CDR3aa: CASSRYPTPGQGYIYGYTF

v_gene: TRBV9
CDR3aa: CASSQGGSYTGELFF

v_gene: TRBV5-1
CDR3aa: CASSRERNTDTQYF

v_gene: TRBV28
CDR3aa: CASSLVFRVTQYF

v_gene: TRBV7-8
CDR3aa: CASSPNRGGLEKLFF

v_gene: TRBV11-2
CDR3aa: CASSYRSPQETQYF

v_gene: TRBV2
CDR3aa: CASSEDFKTAYNEQFF

v_gene: TRBV5-1
CDR3aa: CASSLEGLAAGEAQFF

v_gene: TRBV6-1
CDR3aa: CASRPTGWADTQYF